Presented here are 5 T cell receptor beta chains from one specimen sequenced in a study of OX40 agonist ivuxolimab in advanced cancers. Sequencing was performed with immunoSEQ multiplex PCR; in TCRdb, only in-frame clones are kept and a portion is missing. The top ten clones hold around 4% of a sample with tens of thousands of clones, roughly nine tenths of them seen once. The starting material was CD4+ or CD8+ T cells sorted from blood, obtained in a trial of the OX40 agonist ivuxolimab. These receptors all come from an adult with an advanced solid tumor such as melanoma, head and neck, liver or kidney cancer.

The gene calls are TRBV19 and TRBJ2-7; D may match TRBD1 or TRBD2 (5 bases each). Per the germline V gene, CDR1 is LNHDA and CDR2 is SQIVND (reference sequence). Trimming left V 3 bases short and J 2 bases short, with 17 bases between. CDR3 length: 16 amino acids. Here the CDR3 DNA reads TGTGCCAGTAGTATCGGGGCAGGGATCCCCCCCTACGAGCAGTACTTC. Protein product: CASSIGAGIPPYEQYF.

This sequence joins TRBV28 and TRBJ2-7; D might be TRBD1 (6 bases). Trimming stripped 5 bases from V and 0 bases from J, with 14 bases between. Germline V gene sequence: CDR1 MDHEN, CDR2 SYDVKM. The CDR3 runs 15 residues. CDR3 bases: TGTGCCAGCAGTGAACAGGGAGAGACCTCCTACGAGCAGTACTTC. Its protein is CASSEQGETSYEQYF.

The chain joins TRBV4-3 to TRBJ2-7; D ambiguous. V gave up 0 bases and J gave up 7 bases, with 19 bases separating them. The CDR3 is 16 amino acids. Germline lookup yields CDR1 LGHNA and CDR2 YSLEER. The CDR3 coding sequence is TGCGCCAGCAGCCAAGATTCGTACAGATTCCAAGGAGAGCAGTACTTC. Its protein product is CASSQDSYRFQGEQYF.

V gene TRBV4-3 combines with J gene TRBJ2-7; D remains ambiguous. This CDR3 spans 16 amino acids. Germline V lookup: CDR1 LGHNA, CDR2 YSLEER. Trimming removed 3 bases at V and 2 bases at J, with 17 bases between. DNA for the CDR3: TGCGCCAGCAGCCAGATGCTGGCCCGATCAACCTACGAGCAGTACTTC. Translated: CASSQMLARSTYEQYF.

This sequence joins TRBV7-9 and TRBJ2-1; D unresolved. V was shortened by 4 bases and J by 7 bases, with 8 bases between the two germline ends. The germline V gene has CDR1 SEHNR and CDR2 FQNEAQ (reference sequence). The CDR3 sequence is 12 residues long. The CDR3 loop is CASSYGRNEQFF. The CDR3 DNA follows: TGTGCCAGCAGCTACGGCAGAAATGAGCAGTTCTTC.